The clone carrying this TCR beta chain was seen more than once but under ten times. The sample belongs to a study of glioma-infiltrating T cells. TCR alpha and beta CDR3 regions were amplified from RNA using iRepertoire nested multiplex PCR. TCRdb called the multiplex PCR reads again in MiXCR, with one record for every CDR3 protein. The table shows a few hundred thousand distinct CDR3 sequences, with more than 35% occurring only once. V was cut by 2 bases and J by 1 base, with 21 bases left in between. Germline values: CDR1 MDHEN, CDR2 SYDVKM. CDR3 length equals 20 residues. V usage is TRBV28 and J usage is TRBJ2-6; D is unclear. The receptor's source is a human donor with low-grade glioma or glioblastoma, undergoing nonglioma brain surgery, or in good health (not recorded which). Material: glioma tissue, nonneoplastic brain tissue, or PBMCs (not recorded which). CDR3 nucleotides: TGTGCCAGCAGTTTAGATCGTTATGTCGCTTACCGTTCTGGGGCCAACGTCCTGACTTTC. Translated, it gives CASSLDRYVAYRSGANVLTF.